This T cell receptor (beta chain) was observed in a study of T-cell memory formation after mild COVID-19 (dated by TCRdb to the early 2020s). In the study overall: TCR sequence clusters from the two donors were largely donor specific. In a couple of donors, T-cell clones that expanded and contracted after mild COVID-19 were followed by sequencing TCRalpha and TCRbeta repertoires longitudinally. The cohort was made up of two young adult volunteers, one female and one male, who were previously healthy.

This clonotype showed up just a few times. There is no known antigen for this receptor. No much larger clone is present one base from it, and per-base qualities are unavailable. What the work shows at the level of the full study, not this receptor alone: SARS-CoV-2 specificity of the second-wave clones peaking on day 37 was not confirmed. The study included only a couple of mild cases, and larger cohorts that include severe cases with pre-infection samples were judged to be necessary. The detection of some responding clones in pre-infection memory suggests that pre-existing cross-reactive memory T cells joined the SARS-CoV-2 response. Balanced CD4/CD8 phenotypes were observed for clones contracting from day 15 to 85, whereas a bias towards CD4+ was observed for a second wave of clones expanding from day 15 to 37. Contracting CD4+ clones were located mainly in the CM and EM memory subsets, whereas CD8+ clones were found to be enriched in EMRA.

The instrument given in TCRdb is Illumina NovaSeq 6000. TCRalpha and TCRbeta cDNA libraries were built by 5'RACE with constant-segment primers, adding sample barcodes and unique molecular identifiers. RNA was extracted from every sample with Trizol reagent. Library amplification was performed in two PCR steps, and a second sample barcode and Illumina TruSeq adapters were introduced in the second step. The libraries were sequenced on an Illumina NovaSeq using 2 x 150 bp paired-end reads. Under the source paper's analysis protocol: Reads were demultiplexed and collapsed into UMI-guided consensus sequences with migec v1.2.7. Using mixcr v2.1.11, UMI consensuses were aligned to TRA and TRB V and J templates and then assembled into clonotypes. Expanded or contracted clonotypes were those called significant by both edgeR and NoisET, with noise models trained on biological replicates. For edgeR calls, the cutoffs were a false discovery rate-adjusted p below 0.01 and a log2 fold-change threshold of 1. As an exploratory analysis of dynamics, max-normalized trajectories of the 1000 most abundant clonotypes were examined by PCA with hierarchical clustering. Separately sequenced CD4+ and CD8+ repertoires were used to assign the CD4 or CD8 phenotype of responding clones. The public reads were quality trimmed at Q25 with fastp and then assembled into clones with MiXCR by TCRdb, keeping productive beta chains. Identical CDR3 proteins give one entry, which carries the most common genes and DNA. The V and J calls, along with clone size, are taken from TCRdb and not from the paper's own processing. Present in this sample are 98,000 or so distinct CDR3 sequences, 18% of which were seen just once. The top ten hold around 5.1% of the sample.

V loses 0 bases of germline sequence and J loses 9 bases, and the interval between the two ends is 13 bases. Taken from cysteine to phenylalanine, the CDR3 has 14 residues. Only the CDR3 part of the read is kept: 42 bases, read in frame from the first base. The CDR1 and CDR2 encoded by the germline V gene are MNHEY and SVGAGI. PBMCs were isolated by Ficoll-Paque density gradient centrifugation. Sequencing used PBMCs or a T cell subset sorted from them (not recorded which). Rearrangement joined TRBV6-5 to TRBJ2-3; no confident D gene assignment can be made. This receptor was obtained from a man aged 18 to 30 who had mild COVID-19 (a few samples of this study predate the infection). The sample titles of this study are shuffled in the database, so cell type and time point are left out; the donor was told from shared clones. CDR3 reads: CASSYSIIYMTQYF. DNA sequence: TGTGCCAGCAGTTACTCGATTATCTACATGACGCAGTATTTT.